The entry below gives a single TCR beta chain sequence along with its context. Its antigen is as yet unknown. Looked up from germline, CDR1 is GTSNPN and CDR2 is SVGIG (reference sequence). The CDR3 is 13 amino acids. The V end was cut by 3 bases, the J end by 4 bases, with 10 bases between. These data are taken from a study of T cell responses to AZD1222 COVID-19 vaccine. Profiled with immunoSEQ multiplex PCR; TCRdb holds only in-frame clones, not every one. The table shows just under 100,000 clones, with 70% to 90% occurring only once. Study results and limitations: Repertoire sampling occurred only after the peak T cell response. Distributed over spike, vaccine-associated CD4 TCRs predominated at 160-218 and 743-854.

Sequences were derived from peripheral blood, sampled on day 0 of AZD1222 vaccination. The receptor was isolated from an adult in good health. The rearrangement uses TRBV30 and TRBJ1-5, with a possible D match to TRBD1 (6 bases). CDR3 region: CAWRDSLNQPQHF. The CDR3 region has the DNA TGTGCCTGGAGGGACAGTTTAAATCAGCCCCAGCATTTT. Full variable domain (remainder filled in from reference TRBV30 and TRBJ1-5): SQTIHQWPATLVQPVGSPLSLECTVEGTSNPNLYWYRQAAGRGLQLLFYSVGIGQISSEVPQNLSASRPQDRQFILSSKKLLLSDSGFYLCAWRDSLNQPQHFGDGTRLSIL.